This T cell receptor (beta chain) was observed in a study of control samples from healthy donors and cancer patients. This CDR3 is built from 16 residues. Libraries were prepared by immunoSEQ multiplex PCR; TCRdb keeps only in-frame clonotypes and omits some of them. The sample has approximately 210,000 clones, 91% seen once. The rearrangement joins TRBV21-1 to TRBJ1-2. TRBV21-1 is described as a pseudogene. Sequencing was performed on blood. The TCR was taken from a man aged 25-45 years in good health. CDR3 sequence (DNA): TGTGCCAGCAGCCTGGGGGGGACGGGGGACTACTATGGCTACACCTTC. As protein: CASSLGGTGDYYGYTF.